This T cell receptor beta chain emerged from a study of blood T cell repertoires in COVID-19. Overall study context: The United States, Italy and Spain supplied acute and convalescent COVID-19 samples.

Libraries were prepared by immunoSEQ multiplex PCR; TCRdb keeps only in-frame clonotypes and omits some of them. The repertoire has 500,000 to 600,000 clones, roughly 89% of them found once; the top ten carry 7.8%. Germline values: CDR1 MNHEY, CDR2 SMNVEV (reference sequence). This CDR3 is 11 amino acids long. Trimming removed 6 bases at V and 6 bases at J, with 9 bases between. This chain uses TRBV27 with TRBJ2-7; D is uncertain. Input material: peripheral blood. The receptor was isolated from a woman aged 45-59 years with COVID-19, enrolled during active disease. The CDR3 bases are TGTGCCAGCAGGGGCCTACTCGAGCAGTACTTC. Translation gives CASRGLLEQYF.